The clone carrying this TCR beta chain showed up just a few times. The antigen is unknown. This sample is part of a study of cytomegalovirus exposure and HLA in healthy donors. Study-wide results and caveats: TCR beta sequences reportedly predicted the HLA-A and HLA-B alleles of most subjects accurately.

The primer mix had 60 Vbeta and 13 Jbeta primers. TCRdb's copy holds only in-frame clones and misses some; the assay was immunoSEQ multiplex PCR. Of 150,000 to 200,000 clones listed, around four fifths are singletons. The CDR3 has 14 amino acids. The germline CDR1 and CDR2 sequences are SGHRS and YFSETQ. V was pared by 3 bases and J by 3 bases, with 6 bases of the junction left unmatched. V is TRBV5-1 and J is TRBJ2-7; 7 nucleotides align to TRBD2. The sequenced material came from PBMCs. This TCR came from a woman between 45 and 65 years old in good health and CMV-seropositive. CDR3 DNA sequence: TGCGCCAGCAGCTCTGGACTAGTGCGCTACGAGCAGTACTTC. Protein product: CASSSGLVRYEQYF.